This T cell receptor (beta chain) comes out of a study of blood T cell repertoires in COVID-19. Study in general: From the United States, Italy and Spain came samples of acute and convalescent COVID-19.

Original methodology: Amplification with reference gene primers provided the estimates of nucleated cell counts. The table came from immunoSEQ multiplex PCR; TCRdb's copy has only in-frame clones and leaves some out. The V and J calls and the clone size are those of that table, but D and trimming were determined from the DNA. The sample gives fewer than 300,000 clones, 80% to 95% of which show up once; approximately 1.2% is in the top ten. Cohort placement rested on clinical history that participants reported themselves. Recovered Cohort 3 donors showed two negative PCRs, clearance, or symptom resolution. This CDR3 is 16 amino acids long. In germline, CDR1 is SGHNT, CDR2 YENEEA. With V trimmed by 1 base and J by 4 bases, 7 bases remained unmatched.

The sample taken for sequencing was PBMCs or T cells enriched from blood (not recorded which). J is TRBJ2-3 and V is TRBV11-3; 8 positions agree with TRBD2. This receptor was taken from a woman in her 30s who had recovered from COVID-19. DNA of the CDR3: TGTGCCAGCAGCTTAGGAGCGGGAGCTGGGGCAGATACGCAGTATTTT. Residues: CASSLGAGAGADTQYF.